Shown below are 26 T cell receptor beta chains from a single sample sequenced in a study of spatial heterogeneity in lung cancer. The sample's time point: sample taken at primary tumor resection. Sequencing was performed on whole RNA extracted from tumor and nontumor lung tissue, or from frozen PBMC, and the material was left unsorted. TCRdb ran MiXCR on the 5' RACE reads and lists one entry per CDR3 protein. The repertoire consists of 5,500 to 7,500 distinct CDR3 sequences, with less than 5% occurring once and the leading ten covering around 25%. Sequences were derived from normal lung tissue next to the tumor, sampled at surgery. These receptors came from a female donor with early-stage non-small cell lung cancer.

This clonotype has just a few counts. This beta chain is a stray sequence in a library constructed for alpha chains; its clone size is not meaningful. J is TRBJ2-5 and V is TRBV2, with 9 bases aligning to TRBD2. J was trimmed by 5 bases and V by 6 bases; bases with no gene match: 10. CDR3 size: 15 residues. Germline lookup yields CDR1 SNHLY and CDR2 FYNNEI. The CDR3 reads CASRRRASGAETQYF. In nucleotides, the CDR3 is TGTGCCAGCAGGCGAAGGGCTAGCGGGGCGGAGACCCAGTACTTC. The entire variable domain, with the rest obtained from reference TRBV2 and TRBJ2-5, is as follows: EPEVTQTPSHQVTQMGQEVILRCVPISNHLYFYWYRQILGQKVEFLVSFYNNEISEKSEIFDDQFSVERPDGSNFTLKIRSTKLEDSAMYFCASRRRASGAETQYFGPGTRLLVL.

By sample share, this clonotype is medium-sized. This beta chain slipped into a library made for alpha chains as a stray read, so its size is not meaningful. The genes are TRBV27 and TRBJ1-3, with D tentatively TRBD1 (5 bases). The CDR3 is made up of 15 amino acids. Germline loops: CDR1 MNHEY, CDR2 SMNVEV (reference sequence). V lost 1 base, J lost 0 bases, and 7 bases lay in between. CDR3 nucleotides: TGTGCCAGCAGTTTATACAGGAGCTCTGGAAACACCATATATTTT. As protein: CASSLYRSSGNTIYF.

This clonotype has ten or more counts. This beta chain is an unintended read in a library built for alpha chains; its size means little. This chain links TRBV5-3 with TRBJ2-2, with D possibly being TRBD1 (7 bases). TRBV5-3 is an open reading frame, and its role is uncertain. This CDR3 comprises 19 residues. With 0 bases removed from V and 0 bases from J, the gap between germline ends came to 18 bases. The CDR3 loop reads CARSLDPSGGKANTGELFF. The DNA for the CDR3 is TGTGCCAGAAGCTTGGACCCCTCAGGGGGGAAAGCGAACACCGGGGAGCTGTTTTTT.

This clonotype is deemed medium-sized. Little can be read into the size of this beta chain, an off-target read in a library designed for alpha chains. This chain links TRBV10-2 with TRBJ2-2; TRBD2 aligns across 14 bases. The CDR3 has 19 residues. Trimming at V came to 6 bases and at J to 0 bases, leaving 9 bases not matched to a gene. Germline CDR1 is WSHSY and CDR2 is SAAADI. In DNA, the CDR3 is TGCGCCAGCAGGGGGACTAGCGGGGGCCGGACTTCGAACACCGGGGAGCTGTTTTTT. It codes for CASRGTSGGRTSNTGELFF.

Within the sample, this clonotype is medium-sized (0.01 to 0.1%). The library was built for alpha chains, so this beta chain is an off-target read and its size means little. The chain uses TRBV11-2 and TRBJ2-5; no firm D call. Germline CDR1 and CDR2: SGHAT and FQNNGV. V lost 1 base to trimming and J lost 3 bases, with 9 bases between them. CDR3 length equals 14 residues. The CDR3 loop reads CASSLGPTKETQYF. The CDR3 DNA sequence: TGTGCCAGCAGCTTAGGGCCCACGAAAGAGACCCAGTACTTC.

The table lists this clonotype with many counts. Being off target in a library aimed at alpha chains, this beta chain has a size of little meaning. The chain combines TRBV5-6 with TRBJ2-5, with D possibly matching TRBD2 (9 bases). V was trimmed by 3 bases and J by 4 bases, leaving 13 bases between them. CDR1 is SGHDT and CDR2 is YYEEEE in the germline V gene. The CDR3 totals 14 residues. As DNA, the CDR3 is TGTGCCAGCAGCTCTAGCGGGACAGGAGAGACCCAGTACTTC. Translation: CASSSSGTGETQYF.

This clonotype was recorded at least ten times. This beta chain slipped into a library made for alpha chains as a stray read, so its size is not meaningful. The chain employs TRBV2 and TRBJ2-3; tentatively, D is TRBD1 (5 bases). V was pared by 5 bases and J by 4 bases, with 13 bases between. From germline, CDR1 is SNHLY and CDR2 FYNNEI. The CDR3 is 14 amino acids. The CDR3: CASSPGRAADTQYF. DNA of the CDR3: TGTGCCAGCAGTCCCGGCAGGGCCGCAGATACGCAGTATTTT.

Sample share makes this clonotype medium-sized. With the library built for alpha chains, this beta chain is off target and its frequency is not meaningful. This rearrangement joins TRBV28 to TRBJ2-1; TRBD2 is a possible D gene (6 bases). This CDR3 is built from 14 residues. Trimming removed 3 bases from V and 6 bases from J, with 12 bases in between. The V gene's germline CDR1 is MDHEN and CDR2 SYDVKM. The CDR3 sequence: CASSFGGSINEQFF. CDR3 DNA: TGTGCCAGCAGTTTCGGGGGTTCCATCAATGAGCAGTTCTTC.

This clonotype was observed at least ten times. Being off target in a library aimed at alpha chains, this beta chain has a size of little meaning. DNA of the CDR3: TGCAGCGTTGGTAGCGGGGAACCTCCTACGCAGTATTTT. Its protein is CSVGSGEPPTQYF. The gene calls are TRBV29-1 and TRBJ2-3, with TRBD2 matching over 8 bases. V lost 4 bases and J lost 8; bases outside the gene matches: 8. This CDR3 is 13 amino acids long. CDR1 is SQVTM, CDR2 ANQGSEA, per germline.

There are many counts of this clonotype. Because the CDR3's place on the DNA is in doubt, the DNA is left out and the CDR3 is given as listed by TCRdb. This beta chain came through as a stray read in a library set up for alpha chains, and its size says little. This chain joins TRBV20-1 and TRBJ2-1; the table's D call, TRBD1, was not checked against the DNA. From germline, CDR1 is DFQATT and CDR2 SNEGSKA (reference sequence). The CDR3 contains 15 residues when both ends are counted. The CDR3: CSARDVRGHFGEQFF.

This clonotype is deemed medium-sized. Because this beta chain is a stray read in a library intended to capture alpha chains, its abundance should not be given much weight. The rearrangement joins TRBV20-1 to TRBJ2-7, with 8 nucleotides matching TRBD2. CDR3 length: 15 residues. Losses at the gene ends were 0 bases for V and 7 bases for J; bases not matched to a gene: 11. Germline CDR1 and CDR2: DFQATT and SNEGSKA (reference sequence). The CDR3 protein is CSARDPNGGAREQYF. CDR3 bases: TGCAGTGCTAGAGATCCCAACGGGGGGGCCCGGGAGCAGTACTTC.

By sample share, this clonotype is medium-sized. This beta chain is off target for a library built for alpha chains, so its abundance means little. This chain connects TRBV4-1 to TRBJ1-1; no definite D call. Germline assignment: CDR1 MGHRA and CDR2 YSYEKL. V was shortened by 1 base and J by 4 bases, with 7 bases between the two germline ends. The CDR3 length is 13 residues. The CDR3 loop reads CASSQVEGTEAFF. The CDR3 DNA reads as TGCGCCAGCAGCCAAGTGGAAGGCACTGAAGCTTTCTTT.

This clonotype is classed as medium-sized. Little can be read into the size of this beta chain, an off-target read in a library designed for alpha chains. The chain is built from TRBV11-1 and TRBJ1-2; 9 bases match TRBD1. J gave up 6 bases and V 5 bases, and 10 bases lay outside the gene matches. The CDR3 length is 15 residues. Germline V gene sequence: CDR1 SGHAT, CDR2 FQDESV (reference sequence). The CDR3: CASSPTGTGFNGYTF. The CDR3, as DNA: TGTGCCAGCAGCCCGACAGGGACAGGGTTCAATGGCTACACCTTC. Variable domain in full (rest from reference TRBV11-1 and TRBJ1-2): EAEVAQSPRYKITEKSQAVAFWCDPISGHATLYWYRQILGQGPELLVQFQDESVVDDSQLPKDRFSAERLKGVDSTLKIQPAELGDSAMYLCASSPTGTGFNGYTFGSGTRLTVV.

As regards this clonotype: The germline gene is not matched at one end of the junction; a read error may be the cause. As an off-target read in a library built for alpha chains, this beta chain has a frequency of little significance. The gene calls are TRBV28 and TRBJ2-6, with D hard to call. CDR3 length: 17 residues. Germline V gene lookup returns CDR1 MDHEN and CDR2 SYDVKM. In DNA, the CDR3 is TGTGCCACCAGTGGATCCCAATCCAGCTCTGGGGCCAACGTCCTGACTTTC. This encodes CATSGSQSSSGANVLTF.

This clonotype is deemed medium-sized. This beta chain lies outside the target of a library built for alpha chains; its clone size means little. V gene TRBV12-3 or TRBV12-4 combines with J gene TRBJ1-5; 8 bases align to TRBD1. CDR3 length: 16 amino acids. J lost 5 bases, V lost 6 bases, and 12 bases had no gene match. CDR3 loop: CASSPTGQAGHQPQHF. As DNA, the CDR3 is TGTGCCAGCAGCCCCACGGGACAGGCGGGACATCAGCCCCAGCATTTT.

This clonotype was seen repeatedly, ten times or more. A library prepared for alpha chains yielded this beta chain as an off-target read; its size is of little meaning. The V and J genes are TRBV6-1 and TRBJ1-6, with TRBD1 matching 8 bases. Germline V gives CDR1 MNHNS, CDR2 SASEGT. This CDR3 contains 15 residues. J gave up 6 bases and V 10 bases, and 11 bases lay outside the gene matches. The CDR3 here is CATATGDLLNSPLHF. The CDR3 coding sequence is TGTGCCACCGCGACAGGGGACCTCCTTAATTCACCCCTCCACTTT.

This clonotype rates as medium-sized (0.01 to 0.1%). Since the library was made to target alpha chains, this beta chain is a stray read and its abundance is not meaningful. The CDR3 protein is CASRGNYGYTF. The CDR3, as DNA: TGTGCCAGCAGGGGCAACTATGGCTACACCTTC. This chain uses TRBV27 with TRBJ1-2; D not resolved. This CDR3 is 11 amino acids long. Germline CDR1 reads MNHEY; CDR2 reads SMNVEV (reference sequence). V gave up 6 bases and J gave up 2 bases, with 4 bases separating them.

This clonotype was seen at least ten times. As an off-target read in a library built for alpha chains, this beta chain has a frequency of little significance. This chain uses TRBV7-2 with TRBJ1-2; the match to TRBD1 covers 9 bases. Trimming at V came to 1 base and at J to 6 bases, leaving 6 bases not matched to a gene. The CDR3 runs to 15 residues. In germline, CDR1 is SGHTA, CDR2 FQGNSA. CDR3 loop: CASSLDNRGPDGYTF. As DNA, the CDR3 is TGTGCCAGCAGCTTAGATAACAGGGGGCCGGATGGCTACACCTTC.

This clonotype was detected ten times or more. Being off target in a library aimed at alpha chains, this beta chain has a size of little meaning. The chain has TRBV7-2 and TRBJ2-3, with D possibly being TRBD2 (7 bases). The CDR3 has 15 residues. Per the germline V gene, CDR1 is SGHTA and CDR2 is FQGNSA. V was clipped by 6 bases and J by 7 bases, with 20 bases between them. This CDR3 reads CASRTAGGGGYTQYF. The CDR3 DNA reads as TGTGCCAGCAGGACAGCTGGCGGGGGCGGGTATACGCAGTATTTT.

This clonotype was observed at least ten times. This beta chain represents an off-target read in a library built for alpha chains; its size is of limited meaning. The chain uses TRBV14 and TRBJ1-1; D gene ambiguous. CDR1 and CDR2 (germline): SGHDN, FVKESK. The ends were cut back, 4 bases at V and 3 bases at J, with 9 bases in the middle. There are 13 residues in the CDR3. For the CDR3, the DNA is TGTGCCAGCAGCCCTCAGACTTACACTGAAGCTTTCTTT. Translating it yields CASSPQTYTEAFF.

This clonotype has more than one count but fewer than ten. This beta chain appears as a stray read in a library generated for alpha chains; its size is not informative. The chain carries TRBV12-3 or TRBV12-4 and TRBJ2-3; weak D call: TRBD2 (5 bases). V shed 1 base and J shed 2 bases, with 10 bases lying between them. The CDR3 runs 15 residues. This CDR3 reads CASSLGLADTDTQYF. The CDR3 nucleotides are TGTGCCAGCAGTTTAGGGCTAGCTGACACAGATACGCAGTATTTT.

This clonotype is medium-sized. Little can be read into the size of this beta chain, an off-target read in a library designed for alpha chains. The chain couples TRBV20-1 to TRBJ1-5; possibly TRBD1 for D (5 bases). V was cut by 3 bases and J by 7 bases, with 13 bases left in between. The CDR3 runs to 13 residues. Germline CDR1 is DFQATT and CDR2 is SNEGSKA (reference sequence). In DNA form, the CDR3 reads TGCAGTGCTAGTAAGGGGCTAGGCCAGCCCCAGCATTTT. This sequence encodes CSASKGLGQPQHF.

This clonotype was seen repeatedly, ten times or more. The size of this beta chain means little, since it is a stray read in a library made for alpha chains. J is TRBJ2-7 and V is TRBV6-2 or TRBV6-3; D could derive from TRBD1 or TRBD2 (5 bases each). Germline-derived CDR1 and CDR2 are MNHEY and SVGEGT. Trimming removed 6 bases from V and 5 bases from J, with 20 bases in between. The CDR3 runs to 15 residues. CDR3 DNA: TGTGCCAGCAGAACCGGGACGCGGTTTTGGGACGAGCAGTACTTC. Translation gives CASRTGTRFWDEQYF.

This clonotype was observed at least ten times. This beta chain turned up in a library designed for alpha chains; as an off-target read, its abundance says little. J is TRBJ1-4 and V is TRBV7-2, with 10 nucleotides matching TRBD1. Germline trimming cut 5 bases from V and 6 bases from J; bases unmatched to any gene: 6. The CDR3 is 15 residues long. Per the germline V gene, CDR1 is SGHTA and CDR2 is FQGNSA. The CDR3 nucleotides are TGTGCCAGCAGCCGTCCCGGGACAGGGGATGAAAAACTGTTTTTT. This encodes CASSRPGTGDEKLFF.

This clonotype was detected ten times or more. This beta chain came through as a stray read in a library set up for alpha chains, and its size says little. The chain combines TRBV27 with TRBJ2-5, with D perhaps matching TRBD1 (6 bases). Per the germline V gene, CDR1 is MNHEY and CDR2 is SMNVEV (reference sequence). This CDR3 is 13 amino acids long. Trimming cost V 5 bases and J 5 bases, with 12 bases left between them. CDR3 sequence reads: CASSHRQAETQYF. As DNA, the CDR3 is TGTGCCAGCAGTCACAGACAGGCGGAGACCCAGTACTTC.

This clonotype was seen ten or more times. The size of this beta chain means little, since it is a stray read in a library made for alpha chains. This CDR3 reads CASSLEAVAWSTDTQYF. The CDR3 nucleotides read TGTGCCAGCAGCTTAGAGGCGGTAGCTTGGAGCACAGATACGCAGTATTTT. This chain connects TRBV13 to TRBJ2-3; no firm D call. The germline V and J ends were trimmed by 1 base and 0 bases, with 14 bases remaining between them. The CDR3 length is 17 residues. The germline V gene encodes CDR1 PRHDT and CDR2 FYEKMQ (reference sequence).